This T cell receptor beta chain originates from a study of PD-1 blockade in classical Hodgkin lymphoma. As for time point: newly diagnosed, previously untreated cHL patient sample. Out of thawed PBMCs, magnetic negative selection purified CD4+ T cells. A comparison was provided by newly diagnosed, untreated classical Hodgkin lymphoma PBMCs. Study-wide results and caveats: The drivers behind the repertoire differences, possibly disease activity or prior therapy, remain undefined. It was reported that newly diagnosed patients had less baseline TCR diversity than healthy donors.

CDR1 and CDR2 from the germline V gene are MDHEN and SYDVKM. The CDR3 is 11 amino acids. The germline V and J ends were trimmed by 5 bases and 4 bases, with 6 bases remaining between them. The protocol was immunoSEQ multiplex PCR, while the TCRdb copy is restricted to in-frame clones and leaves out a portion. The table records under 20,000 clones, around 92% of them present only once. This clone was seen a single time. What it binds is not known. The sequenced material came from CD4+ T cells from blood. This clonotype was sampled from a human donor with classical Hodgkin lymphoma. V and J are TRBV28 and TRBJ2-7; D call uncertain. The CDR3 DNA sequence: TGTGCCAGCAGTGTCTATTACGAGCAGTACTTC. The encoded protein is CASSVYYEQYF.